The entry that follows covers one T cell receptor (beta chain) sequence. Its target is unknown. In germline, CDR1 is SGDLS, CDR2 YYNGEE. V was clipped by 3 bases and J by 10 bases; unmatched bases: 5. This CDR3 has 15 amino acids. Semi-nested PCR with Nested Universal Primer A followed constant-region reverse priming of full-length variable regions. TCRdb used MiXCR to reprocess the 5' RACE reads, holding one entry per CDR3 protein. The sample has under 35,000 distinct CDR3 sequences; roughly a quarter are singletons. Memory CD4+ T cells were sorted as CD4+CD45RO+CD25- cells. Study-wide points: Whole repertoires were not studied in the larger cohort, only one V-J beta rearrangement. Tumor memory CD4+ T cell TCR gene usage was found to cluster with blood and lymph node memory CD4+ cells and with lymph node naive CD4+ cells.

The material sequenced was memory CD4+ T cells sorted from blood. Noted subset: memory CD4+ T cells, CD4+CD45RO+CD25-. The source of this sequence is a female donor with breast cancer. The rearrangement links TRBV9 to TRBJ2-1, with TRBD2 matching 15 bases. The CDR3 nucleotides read TGTGCCAGCAGCGCGGGACTAGCGGGGGGAAGGGAGCAGTTCTTC. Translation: CASSAGLAGGREQFF.